In this sample, the clone carrying this TCR beta chain turned up many times. This sample was included in a study of Graves' ophthalmopathy and Graves' hyperthyroidism. The authors amplified TCR beta CDR3 regions, and they did so from RNA transcripts for repertoire sequencing. HTBI-primed first-round RT-PCR preceded second-round multiplex PCR. TCRdb re-analysed the multiplex PCR reads in MiXCR, keeping a single row per CDR3 protein. The sample contains about 220,000 distinct CDR3 sequences, 20% to 25% of which appear only once. With 5 bases removed from V and 3 bases from J, the gap between germline ends came to 13 bases. The CDR3 has 13 amino acids. Germline CDR1 is DFQATT and CDR2 is SNEGSKA (reference sequence).

The receptor was derived from a woman aged 45-65 years with Graves' ophthalmopathy. The sample comprised peripheral blood. This chain joins TRBV20-1 and TRBJ2-5, with D possibly being TRBD1 (6 bases). The CDR3: CSAADRLKETQYF. The CDR3 coding sequence is TGCAGTGCTGCGGACAGATTGAAAGAGACCCAGTACTTC.